This entry describes one TCR beta chain. This receptor's antigen is unknown. No base qualities exist here, and no much larger clone lies one base off it. The receptor library was made with the immunoSEQ multiplex PCR assay. Not all clones reach the TCRdb copy of this immuneACCESS table, which keeps in-frame sequences only. Checked studies attribute under half of the gap to unresolved V genes and leave the rest unexplained. This sample lists nearly 110,000 clones; less than 95% were detected once. The biggest ten clones account for around 1.6% of the sample. The cysteine opens and the phenylalanine closes a CDR3 of 13 amino acids. Only the CDR3 region is kept as DNA, spanning 39 bases read in frame from base 1. CDR1 and CDR2 are drawn from the germline V gene: SNHLY, FYNNEI. V and J are truncated by 7 bases and 3 bases respectively, leaving an intervening sequence of 12 bases. The data derive from a study of T cell changes during pregnancy in multiple sclerosis (dated by TCRdb to between 2018 and 2020). Looking at the study overall: Changes in the T cell repertoire over the course of pregnancy were examined in this study in women with multiple sclerosis.

The receptor chain draws on TRBV2 and TRBJ1-1; the best D guess is TRBD1, with 5 bases matching. The sample here was peripheral blood, taken before pregnancy. This receptor was identified in a female donor with multiple sclerosis, enrolled in a pregnancy study. The CDR3 protein sequence reads: CASNIKGYTEAFF. Here is the DNA: TGTGCCAGCAATATCAAGGGGTACACTGAAGCTTTCTTT.